One and the same sample provided the 28 T cell receptor beta chains below, sequenced in a study of blood T cells in healthy people across ages. Next came a second PCR, run for about 6 to 11 cycles, which used a sample-barcoded 5' primer along with a J-beta primer mix. TCRdb re-called the 5' RACE reads with MiXCR, one entry per CDR3 protein. The repertoire has fewer than 650,000 distinct CDR3 sequences, about 27% of them found once; the top ten carry about 3.3%. This sample also belongs to another study, concerning T cells of mothers and their children.

The sample taken for sequencing was blood. These receptors were collected from a boy aged 2 to 9 in good health.

This clonotype was counted only a few times. The chain is built from TRBV7-8 and TRBJ2-3; 9 bases are shared with TRBD2. V dropped 8 bases and J dropped 1; count of bases not matched to a gene: 7. Germline CDR1 is SGHVS and CDR2 is FQNEAQ. This CDR3 has 15 residues. CDR3 sequence: CASVLAGDRTDTQYF. CDR3 nucleotide sequence: TGTGCCAGCGTTTTAGCGGGAGACCGCACAGATACGCAGTATTTT.

The V gene is TRBV10-2, the J gene TRBJ1-4; maybe TRBD1 (5 bases). Germline-derived CDR1 and CDR2 are WSHSY and SAAADI. The CDR3 extends over 14 amino acids. Trimming stripped 4 bases from V and 4 bases from J, with 10 bases between. CDR3 in DNA: TGCGCCAGCAGTGGGGGGACGGATAATGAAAAACTGTTTTTT. Its protein product is CASSGGTDNEKLFF.

This clonotype was seen more than once but under ten times. V gene TRBV5-1 combines with J gene TRBJ2-2, with a tentative D call TRBD1 (5 bases). The germline V gene encodes CDR1 SGHRS and CDR2 YFSETQ. The CDR3 is 14 residues long. V lost 1 base and J 5 bases, leaving 9 bases between the germline ends. This CDR3 is CASSLWGETGELFF. CDR3 DNA sequence: TGCGCCAGCAGCTTGTGGGGCGAGACCGGGGAGCTGTTTTTT.

This chain connects TRBV27 to TRBJ1-2; 7 bases match TRBD1. This CDR3 region has 13 residues. Germline lookup yields CDR1 MNHEY and CDR2 SMNVEV (reference sequence). V lost 5 bases and J lost 3; bases outside the gene matches: 3. This CDR3 is CASSPRGYYGYTF. CDR3 sequence (DNA): TGTGCCAGCAGTCCCAGGGGGTACTATGGCTACACCTTC.

In this sample, this clonotype turned up a few times. The V and J genes are TRBV6-2 or TRBV6-3 and TRBJ2-7, with unresolved D. The DNA end is a closer match to TRBJ2-1, so the J assignment may be wrong. Germline lookup yields CDR1 MNHEY and CDR2 SVGEGT. This CDR3 has 16 amino acids. In DNA, the CDR3 is TGTGCCAGCAGTTACTCTGCGGTCATAAACTACAATGAGCAGTTCTTC. It specifies CASSYSAVINYNEQFF.

This clonotype was counted once. This chain uses TRBV6-2 or TRBV6-3 with TRBJ2-5; 7 bases are a match to TRBD1. J gave up 4 bases and V 6 bases, and 11 bases lay outside the gene matches. The CDR3 covers 15 residues. Germline values: CDR1 MNHEY, CDR2 SVGEGT. This CDR3 reads CASRQGTVVGETQYF. CDR3 DNA: TGTGCCAGCAGGCAAGGGACAGTCGTTGGAGAGACCCAGTACTTC.

The chain carries TRBV4-1 and TRBJ2-6, with D possibly TRBD2 on 5 matching bases. Germline assignment: CDR1 MGHRA and CDR2 YSYEKL. The CDR3 runs 14 residues. Deletions cut 5 bases from V and 2 bases from J, with 7 bases between. CDR3 nucleotide sequence: TGCGCCAGCAGCGAGACTACTGGGGCCAACGTCCTGACTTTC. This translates into CASSETTGANVLTF.

This clonotype occurred a few times. The chain links TRBV20-1 to TRBJ2-7, with 10 bases matching TRBD1. CDR1 DFQATT and CDR2 SNEGSKA come from the germline V gene (reference sequence). CDR3 length equals 14 residues. After removal of 5 bases from V and 4 bases from J, the junction contained 8 bases not matched to a gene. CDR3 coding DNA: TGCAGTGCTGCCGCTCGACAGGGGGCTTACGAGCAGTACTTC. Residues: CSAAARQGAYEQYF.

The V and J genes are TRBV5-4 and TRBJ2-2; 9 bases are a match to TRBD2. The CDR3 totals 17 residues. Losses at the gene ends were 0 bases for V and 4 bases for J; bases not matched to a gene: 7. Germline CDR1 is SGHNT and CDR2 is YYREEE (reference sequence). Here the CDR3 DNA reads TGTGCCAGCAGCTTGGAACTGGGTAGCGGGGGCACCGGGGAGCTGTTTTTT. Amino acid sequence: CASSLELGSGGTGELFF.

The rearrangement uses TRBV4-1 and TRBJ2-5; a possible D gene is TRBD1 (6 bases). Gene TRBJ2-7 matches the end of the DNA better, so the J call may be wrong. Germline V lookup: CDR1 MGHRA, CDR2 YSYEKL. The CDR3 is 14 residues long. The CDR3 here is CASSPYQGQDEQYF. In DNA form, the CDR3 reads TGCGCCAGCAGCCCGTATCAGGGGCAAGACGAGCAGTACTTC.

The chain couples TRBV5-6 to TRBJ2-6; D not resolved. The CDR3 is 16 residues long. V dropped 4 bases and J dropped 0 bases, with 11 bases sitting between them. CDR1 and CDR2 (germline): SGHDT, YYEEEE. The CDR3 DNA is TGTGCCAGCAGCCTGAAGCAAGTCTCTGGGGCCAACGTCCTGACTTTC. Translation: CASSLKQVSGANVLTF.

This clonotype was picked up a small number of times. The chain links TRBV9 to TRBJ1-3; D is undetermined. Germline V gene sequence: CDR1 SGDLS, CDR2 YYNGEE. The length of the CDR3 is 14 residues. Trimming took off 4 bases at V and 0 bases at J, with 8 bases between the two ends. CDR3: CASSSLTSGNTIYF. The DNA for the CDR3 is TGTGCCAGCAGCAGTTTGACCTCTGGAAACACCATATATTTT.

This clonotype occurred a few times. The chain couples TRBV4-3 to TRBJ1-5; the D is unclear. The CDR3 consists of 13 residues. V was clipped by 3 bases and J by 5 bases, with 8 bases between them. Germline V gene sequence: CDR1 LGHNA, CDR2 YSLEER. CDR3 DNA sequence: TGCGCCAGCAGCCAGGATATCGATCAGCCCCAGCATTTT. It specifies CASSQDIDQPQHF.

The sample holds a few counts of this clonotype. The rearrangement uses TRBV4-2 and TRBJ1-4, with 8 bases fitting TRBD1. Per germline, CDR1 LGHNA and CDR2 YNFKEQ. The junction had 7 bases not matched to a gene; V was cut back by 4 bases and J by 0 bases. The CDR3 contains 17 residues. CDR3 sequence reads: CASSRGQGAATNEKLFF. The CDR3 DNA reads as TGTGCCAGCAGCCGAGGACAGGGAGCCGCAACTAATGAAAAACTGTTTTTT.

The gene calls are TRBV14 and TRBJ2-5; TRBD1 matches at 7 bases. The CDR3 loop spans 17 amino acids. V trimming: 2 bases; J trimming: 2 bases; junction bases outside the gene matches: 11. In germline, CDR1 is SGHDN, CDR2 FVKESK. For the CDR3, the DNA is TGTGCCAGCAGCCAACTGCGAGGGACAGTGGAACAAGAGACCCAGTACTTC. It yields the protein CASSQLRGTVEQETQYF.

The CDR3 sequence: CASSRDSISGANVLTF. CDR3 bases: TGTGCCAGCAGCCGCGACAGCATTTCTGGGGCCAACGTCCTGACTTTC. This sequence joins TRBV28 and TRBJ2-6; tentatively, D is TRBD1 (5 bases). Per germline, CDR1 MDHEN and CDR2 SYDVKM. This CDR3 is 16 amino acids long. The germline V and J ends were trimmed by 6 bases and 1 base, with 13 bases remaining between them.

This chain links TRBV7-9 with TRBJ1-1; D ambiguous. V gave up 4 bases and J gave up 11 bases, with 17 bases separating them. Germline CDR1 and CDR2: SEHNR and FQNEAQ (reference sequence). The CDR3 contains 13 residues. CDR3 in DNA: TGTGCCAGCAGCTCGTCCTGGGCCGGAATTGCTTTCTTT. As protein: CASSSSWAGIAFF.

The sample holds a few counts of this clonotype. The V gene is TRBV6-2 or TRBV6-3, the J gene TRBJ2-3; no reliable D call. V lost 2 bases, J lost 5 bases, and 17 bases lay in between. This CDR3 comprises 16 residues. CDR1 and CDR2 from the germline V gene are MNHEY and SVGEGT. CDR3 region: CASSYLGSTRQDTQYF. In DNA, the CDR3 is TGTGCCAGCAGTTACCTCGGCTCTACACGGCAAGATACGCAGTATTTT.

V is TRBV5-1 and J is TRBJ1-2; D gene ambiguous. The CDR3 totals 13 residues. The V and J ends lost 2 bases and 8 bases respectively, with 13 bases between them. Germline V gives CDR1 SGHRS, CDR2 YFSETQ. CDR3 DNA sequence: TGCGCCAGCAGCTTACCGGGTCTTGACGGCTACACCTTC. Translation gives CASSLPGLDGYTF.

This chain uses TRBV20-1 with TRBJ1-2; D may be TRBD1 (5 bases). The CDR3 runs to 12 residues. Trimming removed 4 bases from V and 6 bases from J, with 12 bases in between. Per germline, CDR1 DFQATT and CDR2 SNEGSKA (reference sequence). The chain's CDR3 is CSATRGPNGYTF. CDR3 DNA: TGCAGTGCTACGCGGGGACCCAATGGCTACACCTTC.

The V call is TRBV4-3, the J call TRBJ2-2, with D uncertain. Germline loops: CDR1 LGHNA, CDR2 YSLEER. The CDR3 spans 13 residues. V was shortened by 1 base and J by 8 bases, with 8 bases between the two germline ends. The CDR3 sequence is CASSQVARGELFF. The CDR3 bases are TGCGCCAGCAGCCAAGTGGCTAGGGGGGAGCTGTTTTTT.

This clonotype was seen more than once but under ten times. The V gene is TRBV10-1, the J gene TRBJ2-7, with D possibly matching TRBD1 (5 bases). The CDR3 totals 12 residues. CDR1 WNHNN and CDR2 SYGVQD come from the germline V gene (reference sequence). V was clipped by 5 bases and J by 3 bases, with 8 bases between them. In DNA, the CDR3 is TGCGCCAGCAGTCCAGGGCGCTACGAGCAGTACTTC. This sequence encodes CASSPGRYEQYF.

CDR3 amino acids: CASSEAGSMNTEAFF. The CDR3 DNA follows: TGTGCCAGTAGTGAAGCCGGGAGCATGAACACTGAAGCTTTCTTT. J is TRBJ1-1 and V is TRBV19; D is ambiguous. V shed 5 bases and J shed 0 bases, with 13 bases lying between them. The CDR3 spans 15 residues. Germline V gene data show CDR1 as LNHDA and CDR2 as SQIVND (reference sequence).

The chain recombines TRBV7-3 with TRBJ2-5; D is ambiguous. V was clipped by 5 bases and J by 5 bases, with 12 bases between them. The CDR3 has 13 residues. Germline CDR1 is SGHTA and CDR2 is FQGTGA. DNA of the CDR3: TGTGCCAGCAGCACCATGCCCAGTGAGACCCAGTACTTC. It yields the protein CASSTMPSETQYF.

The rearrangement uses TRBV4-1 and TRBJ2-7; possible D gene TRBD2, 6 bases. V lost 0 bases and J lost 2, with 17 bases in between. This CDR3 has 17 residues. CDR1 is MGHRA, CDR2 YSYEKL, per germline. CDR3 protein: CASSQDLTGETTYEQYF. In nucleotides, the CDR3 is TGCGCCAGCAGCCAAGATCTGACGGGGGAGACCACCTACGAGCAGTACTTC.

V gene TRBV5-1 combines with J gene TRBJ2-7; 7 positions agree with TRBD2. J gave up 2 bases and V 1 base, and 12 bases lay outside the gene matches. CDR1 is SGHRS and CDR2 is YFSETQ in the germline V gene. CDR3 length: 17 residues. CDR3 loop: CASSLPEQAGWTYEQYF. CDR3 nucleotide sequence: TGCGCCAGCAGCTTGCCCGAACAAGCGGGGTGGACCTACGAGCAGTACTTC.

There are a few counts of this clonotype. The V and J genes are TRBV7-9 and TRBJ2-7; D gene ambiguous. V was cut by 4 bases and J by 3 bases, with 7 bases left in between. The V gene's germline CDR1 is SEHNR and CDR2 FQNEAQ (reference sequence). CDR3 length equals 12 residues. CDR3 nucleotide sequence: TGTGCCAGCAGCTCCCCAAACTACGAGCAGTACTTC. The encoded protein is CASSSPNYEQYF.

The chain uses TRBV28 and TRBJ2-2; D possibly matches TRBD1 or TRBD2 (6 bases each). V lost 2 bases and J 5 bases, leaving 12 bases between the germline ends. The CDR3 loop spans 15 amino acids. In germline, CDR1 is MDHEN, CDR2 SYDVKM. The CDR3 bases are TGTGCCAGCAGTTTAAGTGGGGGGCCGACCGGGGAGCTGTTTTTT. Translating gives CASSLSGGPTGELFF.